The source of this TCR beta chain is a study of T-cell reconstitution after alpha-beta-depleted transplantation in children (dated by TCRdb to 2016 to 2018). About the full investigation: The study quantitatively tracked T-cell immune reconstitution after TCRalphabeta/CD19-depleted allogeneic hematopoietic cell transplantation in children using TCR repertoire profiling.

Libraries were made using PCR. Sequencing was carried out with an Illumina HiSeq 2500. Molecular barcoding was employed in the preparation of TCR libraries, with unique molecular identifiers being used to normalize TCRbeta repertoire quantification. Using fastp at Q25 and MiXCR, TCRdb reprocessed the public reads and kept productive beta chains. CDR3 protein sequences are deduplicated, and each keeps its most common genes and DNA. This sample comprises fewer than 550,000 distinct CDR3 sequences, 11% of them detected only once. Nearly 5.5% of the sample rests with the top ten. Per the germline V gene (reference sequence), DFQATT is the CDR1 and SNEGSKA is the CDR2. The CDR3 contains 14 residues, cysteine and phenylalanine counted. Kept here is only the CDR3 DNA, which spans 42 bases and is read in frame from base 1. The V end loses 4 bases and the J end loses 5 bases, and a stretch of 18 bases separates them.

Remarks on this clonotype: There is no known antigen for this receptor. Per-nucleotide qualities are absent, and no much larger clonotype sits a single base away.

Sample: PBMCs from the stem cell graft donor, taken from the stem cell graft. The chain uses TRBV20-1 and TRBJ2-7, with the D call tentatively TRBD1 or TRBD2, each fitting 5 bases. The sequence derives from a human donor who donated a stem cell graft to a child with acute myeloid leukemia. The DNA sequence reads TGCAGTGCTATAATACCGGGCCTGGGGGACGAGCAGTACTTC. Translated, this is CSAIIPGLGDEQYF.